This T cell receptor beta chain was captured by sequencing in a study of T-cell reconstitution after alpha-beta-depleted transplantation in children. The CDR3 runs to 14 residues. Germline V lookup: CDR1 MNHEY, CDR2 SVGAGI. V gave up 1 base and J gave up 8 bases; unmatched junction bases: 7. Unique molecular identifiers were incorporated when the TCRbeta library was constructed. TCRdb processed the PCR reads anew with MiXCR; each CDR3 protein has one entry. The table includes nearly 550,000 distinct CDR3 sequences, around 20% detected once. This clonotype has just a few counts. Sequenced here: PBMCs from the stem cell graft donor, sampled from the stem cell graft. The sequence derives from a human donor who donated a stem cell graft to a child with acute lymphoblastic leukemia. The rearrangement uses TRBV6-5 and TRBJ1-1, with 7 bases matching TRBD1. The CDR3 spells CASSYLQGVSEAFF. CDR3 nucleotides: TGTGCCAGCAGTTACTTGCAGGGGGTCAGCGAAGCTTTCTTT.